This T cell receptor beta chain was recovered during a study of T cells after yellow fever vaccination. Production of TCR cDNA was by 5'RACE template switching, which also added a universal primer site and UMIs. MiXCR was run by TCRdb on the 5' RACE reads, yielding one entry per CDR3 protein. The repertoire holds 300,000 to 400,000 distinct CDR3 sequences, with roughly an eighth as singletons. This clonotype was counted a few times. Its antigen is not known. Notes on the study in general: Clonotype sharing between CD4 and CD8 compartments was small. Most clones from primary vaccination resurfaced after the booster (approximately 95% CD4, over 75% CD8).

The germline gives CDR1 LNHNV, CDR2 YYDKDF (reference sequence). CDR3 length equals 15 residues. The germline V and J ends were trimmed by 5 bases and 7 bases, with 18 bases remaining between them. The gene calls are TRBV15 and TRBJ2-4, with D possibly matching TRBD2 (5 bases). The receptor was isolated from a young man who received the YFV17D yellow fever vaccine. Here the sequenced sample was CD4+ T cells sorted from PBMCs, taken 15 days after the yellow fever booster vaccination. As DNA, the CDR3 is TGTGCCACCAGCCTAACCCCGGAGGATGGGAACATTCAGTACTTC. Translated: CATSLTPEDGNIQYF.